This T cell receptor (beta chain) was sequenced for a study of blood T cell repertoires in COVID-19 (dated by TCRdb to about 2020). Describing the broader study: The collaborator samples originated in the United States, Italy and Spain and spanned the acute and convalescent phases of COVID-19. Where available, HLA class I and class II types were obtained from metadata supplied by the sample provider rather than from assay-based typing. The prospective study material was composed of cDNA or gDNA derived from T cells, B-cell-depleted T cells, or PBMCs. The sample metadata nearly always contained a de-identified subject ID, COVID-19 status, age in years and sex. The dataset comprised deeply sampled blood TCRbeta repertoires from subjects exposed to, actively infected with, or recovered from COVID-19. A freely available public database, intended as a resource for researchers studying the immune response to SARS-CoV-2, is where the repertoires were released. Samples came from the ongoing ImmuneRACE study (first 160 participants) plus 1,254 subjects from 6 global collaborators.

Whole blood was collected in K2EDTA tubes by collaborating institutions according to the institutions' own protocols. Collaborator samples were shipped for TCRbeta analysis as frozen whole blood, isolated PBMCs, or DNA extracted from either sample type. A note on this clone: The antigen this receptor binds is unknown. One base away there is no much larger clone; base qualities are not given.

From its cysteine to its phenylalanine, the CDR3 spans 11 amino acids. Just the 33-base CDR3 DNA is kept, in frame starting at base 1. Trimming costs V 3 bases and J 8 bases, and their ends lie 10 bases apart. CDR1 DFQATT and CDR2 SNEGSKA were looked up in the germline V gene (reference sequence). TCRbeta CDR3 regions were amplified from genomic DNA by means of the immunoSEQ Assay, a bias-controlled multiplex PCR. Concerning the study's data processing: Nucleated cell counts per sample were estimated from amplification of reference gene primers within the assay. To quantify the absolute abundance of each unique TCRbeta CDR3 rearrangement, sequence reads were collapsed and filtered. Productive Simpson clonality was computed per sample as the square root of Simpson's diversity index over productive rearrangements. TCRdb carries this immuneACCESS record with in-frame sequences only. Its versions omit some clonotypes, under half of them owing to an unresolved V gene in the studies checked, with the rest unexplained. V and J calls and clone size are copied from that table; D and trimming were computed from the DNA. For this sample the table gives around 50,000 clones, of which roughly 86% were detected only once. Roughly 24% of the sample is taken by the ten largest.

Findings and caveats that apply to the study as a whole: The quantity of clinical and demographic metadata differed by source and by participant and was supplied without curation.

The rearranged chain carries TRBV20-1 and TRBJ1-2, with no confidently assigned D gene. What was sequenced was peripheral blood. The TCR sequence derives from an elderly woman with acute or convalescent COVID-19. The CDR3 region reads CSASRREGYTF. The DNA sequence is given as TGCAGTGCTAGCCGTAGAGAGGGCTACACCTTC.